The clone carrying this TCR beta chain occurred a few times. Its antigen is currently unknown. The data are from a study of CD8 T cells in ankylosing spondylitis. Study conclusions and caveats: Both synovial fluid and blood in reactive arthritis had previously been reported to carry some motif variants. The study looked at matched synovial fluid samples from ankylosing spondylitis patients. Disease-linked clones were reported to be significantly enriched there. Apparently characteristic of ankylosing spondylitis blood was a TCR beta motif (about 8 highly homologous variants).

Germline lookup yields CDR1 SGDLS and CDR2 YYNGEE. The CDR3 is made up of 15 amino acids. V lost 0 bases and J lost 3, with 11 bases in between. In making TCR beta libraries, quantitative 5'-RACE with molecular barcodes was used. TCRdb itself ran the 5' RACE reads through MiXCR, one entry per CDR3 protein. The table includes some 450,000 distinct CDR3 sequences, roughly 18% detected once. What was sequenced was blood, either unsorted or a sorted T cell fraction (not recorded which). The chain carries TRBV9 and TRBJ2-3; D gene ambiguous. The TCR comes from a male donor with ankylosing spondylitis. CDR3: CASSVVSQGTDTQYF. The DNA of the CDR3 is TGTGCCAGCAGCGTAGTCAGTCAAGGGACAGATACGCAGTATTTT.